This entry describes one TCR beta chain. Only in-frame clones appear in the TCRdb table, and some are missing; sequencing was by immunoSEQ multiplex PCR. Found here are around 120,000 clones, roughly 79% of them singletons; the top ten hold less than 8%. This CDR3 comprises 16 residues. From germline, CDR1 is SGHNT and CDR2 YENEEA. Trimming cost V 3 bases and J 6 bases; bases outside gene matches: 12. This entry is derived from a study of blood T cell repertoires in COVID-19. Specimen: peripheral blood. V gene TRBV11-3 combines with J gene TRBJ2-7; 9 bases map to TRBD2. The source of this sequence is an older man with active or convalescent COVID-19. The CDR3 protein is CASSFFPAGGRGEQYF. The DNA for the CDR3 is TGTGCCAGCAGCTTTTTTCCAGCGGGAGGTCGGGGCGAGCAGTACTTC.